The clone carrying this T cell receptor (beta chain) has ten or more counts. This CDR3 is 18 amino acids long. Germline trimming cut 0 bases from V and 7 bases from J; bases unmatched to any gene: 17. The germline V gene encodes CDR1 DFQATT and CDR2 SNEGSKA (reference sequence). TCRdb fed the RT-PCR reads into MiXCR, producing one record per CDR3 protein. The data hold hundreds of thousands of distinct CDR3 sequences, with 14% observed a single time. This chain joins TRBV20-1 and TRBJ1-5; 8 positions agree with TRBD1. This TCR derives from a female donor in good health, serving as a healthy control. Sequenced: memory CD4+ T cells from blood. CDR3 bases: TGCAGTGCTAGAGATTCATCTACAGGGGGGCAATTGTTACAGCCCCAGCATTTT. Translation: CSARDSSTGGQLLQPQHF.